This T cell receptor beta chain is drawn from a study of blood T cell repertoires in COVID-19. On the study more broadly: Nucleic acid was either cDNA or gDNA, and it came from T cells, B-cell-depleted T cells, or PBMCs.

Enrolled during active infection, Seattle patients were then followed longitudinally. Trimming took off 3 bases at V and 1 base at J, with 11 bases between the two ends. The CDR3 loop spans 15 amino acids. Per germline, CDR1 LNHDA and CDR2 SQIVND (reference sequence). Using immunoSEQ multiplex PCR, the repertoire was profiled, and TCRdb retains in-frame clones only, with some absent. The sample carries under 65,000 clones, about 81% recorded once. The sequence came from a man aged 55 to 70 with COVID-19, enrolled during active disease. The chain uses TRBV19 and TRBJ2-3, with D perhaps TRBD2 (6 bases). The specimen was peripheral blood. CDR3 in amino acids: CASSIWEEGTDTQYF. The CDR3 nucleotides read TGTGCCAGTAGTATTTGGGAGGAGGGCACAGATACGCAGTATTTT.